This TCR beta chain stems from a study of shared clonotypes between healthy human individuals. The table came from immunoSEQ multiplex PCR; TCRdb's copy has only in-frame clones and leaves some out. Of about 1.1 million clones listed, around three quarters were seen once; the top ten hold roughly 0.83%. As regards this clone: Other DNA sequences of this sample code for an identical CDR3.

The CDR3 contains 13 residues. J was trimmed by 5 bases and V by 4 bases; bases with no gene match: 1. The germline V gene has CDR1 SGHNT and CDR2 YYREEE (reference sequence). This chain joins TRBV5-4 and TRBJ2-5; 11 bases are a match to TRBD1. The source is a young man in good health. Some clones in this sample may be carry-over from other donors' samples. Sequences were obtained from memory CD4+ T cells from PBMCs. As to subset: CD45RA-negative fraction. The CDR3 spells CASSGQGAETQYF. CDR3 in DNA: TGTGCCAGCAGCGGACAGGGGGCCGAGACCCAGTACTTC.